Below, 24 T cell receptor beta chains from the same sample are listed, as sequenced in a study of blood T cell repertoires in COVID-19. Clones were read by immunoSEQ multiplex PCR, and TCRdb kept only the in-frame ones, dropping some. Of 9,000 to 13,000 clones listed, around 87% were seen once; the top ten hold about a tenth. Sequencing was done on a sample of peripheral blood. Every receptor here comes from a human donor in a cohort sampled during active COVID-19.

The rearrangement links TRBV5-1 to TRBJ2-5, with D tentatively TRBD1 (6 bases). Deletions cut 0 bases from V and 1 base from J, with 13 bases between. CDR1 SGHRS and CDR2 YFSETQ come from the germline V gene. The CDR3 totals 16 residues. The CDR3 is CASSLGQGPSQETQYF. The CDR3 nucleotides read TGCGCCAGCAGCTTGGGGCAGGGGCCATCCCAAGAGACCCAGTACTTC.

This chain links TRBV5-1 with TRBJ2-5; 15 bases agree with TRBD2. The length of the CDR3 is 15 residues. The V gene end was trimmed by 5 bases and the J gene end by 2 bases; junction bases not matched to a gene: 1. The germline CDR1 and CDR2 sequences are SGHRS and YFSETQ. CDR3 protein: CASRGLAGGQETQYF. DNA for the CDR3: TGCGCCAGCAGGGGACTAGCGGGGGGACAAGAGACCCAGTACTTC.

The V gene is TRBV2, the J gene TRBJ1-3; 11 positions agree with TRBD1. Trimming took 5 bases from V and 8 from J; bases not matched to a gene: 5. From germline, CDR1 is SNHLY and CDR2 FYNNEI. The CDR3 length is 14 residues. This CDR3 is CASSRDRGEYTIYF. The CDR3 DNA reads TGTGCCAGCAGTCGGGACAGGGGGGAATACACCATATATTTT.

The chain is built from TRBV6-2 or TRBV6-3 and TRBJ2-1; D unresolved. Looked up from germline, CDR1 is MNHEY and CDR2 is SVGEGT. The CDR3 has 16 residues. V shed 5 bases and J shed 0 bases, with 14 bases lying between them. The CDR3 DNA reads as TGTGCCAGCAGTCGAAACTTGGGCTCCTCCTACAATGAGCAGTTCTTC. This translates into CASSRNLGSSYNEQFF.

Written as DNA, the CDR3 is TGTGCCGGAACAGGGGCCAACTATGGCTACACCTTC. This sequence encodes CAGTGANYGYTF. The rearrangement joins TRBV7-9 to TRBJ1-2; 7 bases are shared with TRBD1. The junction had 5 bases not matched to a gene; V was cut back by 11 bases and J by 2 bases. This CDR3 contains 12 residues. Germline V gene data show CDR1 as SEHNR and CDR2 as FQNEAQ (reference sequence).

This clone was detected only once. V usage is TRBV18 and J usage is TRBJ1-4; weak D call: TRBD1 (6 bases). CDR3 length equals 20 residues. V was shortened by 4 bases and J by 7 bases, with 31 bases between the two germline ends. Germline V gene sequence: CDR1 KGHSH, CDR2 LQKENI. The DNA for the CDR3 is TGTGCCAGCTCACGCACACCCGAAGCCACGTCCGGGACACGGACTGAAAAACTGTTTTTT. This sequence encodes CASSRTPEATSGTRTEKLFF.

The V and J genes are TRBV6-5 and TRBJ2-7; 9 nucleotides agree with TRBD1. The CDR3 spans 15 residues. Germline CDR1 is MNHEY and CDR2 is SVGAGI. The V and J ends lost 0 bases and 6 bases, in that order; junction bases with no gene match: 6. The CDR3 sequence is CASSYSTGQGSEQYF. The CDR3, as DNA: TGTGCCAGCAGTTACTCGACGGGACAGGGTAGCGAGCAGTACTTC.

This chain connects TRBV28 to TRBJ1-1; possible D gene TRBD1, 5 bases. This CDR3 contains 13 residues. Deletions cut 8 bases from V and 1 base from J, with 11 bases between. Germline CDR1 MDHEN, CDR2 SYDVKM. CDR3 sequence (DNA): TGTGCCAGCTCCCGACAGCCGAACACTGAAGCTTTCTTT. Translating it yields CASSRQPNTEAFF.

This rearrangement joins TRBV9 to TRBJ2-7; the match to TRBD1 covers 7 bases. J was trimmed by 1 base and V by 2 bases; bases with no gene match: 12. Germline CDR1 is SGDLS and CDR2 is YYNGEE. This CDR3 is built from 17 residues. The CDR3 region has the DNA TGTGCCAGCAGCGTGGGAACAGGGGCTTTCTTATCCTACGAGCAGTACTTC. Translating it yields CASSVGTGAFLSYEQYF. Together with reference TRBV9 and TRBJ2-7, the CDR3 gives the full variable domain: DSGVTQTPKHLITATGQRVTLRCSPRSGDLSVYWYQQSLDQGLQFLIQYYNGEERAKGNILERFSAQQFPDLHSELNLSSLELGDSALYFCASSVGTGAFLSYEQYFGPGTRLTVT.

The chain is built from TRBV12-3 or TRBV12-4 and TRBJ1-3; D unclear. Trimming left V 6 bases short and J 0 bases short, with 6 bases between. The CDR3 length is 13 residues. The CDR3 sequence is CASRIISGNTIYF. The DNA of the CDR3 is TGTGCCAGCAGAATTATCTCTGGAAACACCATATATTTT.

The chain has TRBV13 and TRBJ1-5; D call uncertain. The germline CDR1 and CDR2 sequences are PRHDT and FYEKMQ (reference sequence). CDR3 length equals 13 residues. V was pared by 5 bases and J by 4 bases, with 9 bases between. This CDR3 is CASSPGLNQPQHF. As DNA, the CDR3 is TGTGCCAGCAGCCCAGGTCTGAATCAGCCCCAGCATTTT.

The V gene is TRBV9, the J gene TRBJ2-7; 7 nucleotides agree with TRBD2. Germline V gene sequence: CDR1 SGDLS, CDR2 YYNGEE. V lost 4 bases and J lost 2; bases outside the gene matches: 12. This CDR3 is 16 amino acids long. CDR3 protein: CASSPPGGGRPYEQYF. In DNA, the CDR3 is TGTGCCAGCAGCCCCCCCGGCGGGGGACGGCCCTACGAGCAGTACTTC. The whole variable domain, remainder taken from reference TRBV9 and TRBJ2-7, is DSGVTQTPKHLITATGQRVTLRCSPRSGDLSVYWYQQSLDQGLQFLIQYYNGEERAKGNILERFSAQQFPDLHSELNLSSLELGDSALYFCASSPPGGGRPYEQYFGPGTRLTVT.

In DNA form, the CDR3 reads TGCGCCAGCGGTACAGGGTTGACTAATGAAAAACTGTTTTTT. This encodes CASGTGLTNEKLFF. V is TRBV5-1 and J is TRBJ1-4, with D perhaps TRBD1 (6 bases). Germline V gene lookup returns CDR1 SGHRS and CDR2 YFSETQ. This CDR3 is built from 14 residues. Trimming stripped 7 bases from V and 2 bases from J, with 12 bases between.

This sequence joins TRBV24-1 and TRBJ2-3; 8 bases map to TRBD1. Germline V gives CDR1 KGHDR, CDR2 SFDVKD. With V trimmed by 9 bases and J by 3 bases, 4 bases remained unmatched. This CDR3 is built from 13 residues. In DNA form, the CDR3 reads TGTGCCACCTCCCAGGGGGCAACAGATACGCAGTATTTT. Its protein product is CATSQGATDTQYF.

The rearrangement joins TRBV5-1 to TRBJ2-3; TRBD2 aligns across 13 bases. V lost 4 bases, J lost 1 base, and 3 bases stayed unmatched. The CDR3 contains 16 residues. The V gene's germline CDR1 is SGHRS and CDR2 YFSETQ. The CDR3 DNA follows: TGCGCCAGCAGCCCGGGGACTAGCGGGGGCACAGATACGCAGTATTTT. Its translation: CASSPGTSGGTDTQYF. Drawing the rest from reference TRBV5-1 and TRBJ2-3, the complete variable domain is KAGVTQTPRYLIKTRGQQVTLSCSPISGHRSVSWYQQTPGQGLQFLFEYFSETQRNKGNFPGRFSGRQFSNSRSEMNVSTLELGDSALYLCASSPGTSGGTDTQYFGPGTRLTVL.

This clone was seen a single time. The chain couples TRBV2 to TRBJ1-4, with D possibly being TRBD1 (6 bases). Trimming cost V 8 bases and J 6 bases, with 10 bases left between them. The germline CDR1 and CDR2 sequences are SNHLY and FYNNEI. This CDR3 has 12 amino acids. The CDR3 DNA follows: TGTGCCAGCGGACAGCTAGATGAAAAACTGTTTTTT. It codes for CASGQLDEKLFF.

The chain's CDR3 is CASSLGDSYNEQFF. DNA for the CDR3: TGCGCCAGCAGCTTGGGGGACAGCTACAATGAGCAGTTCTTC. This chain links TRBV5-1 with TRBJ2-1; TRBD1 matches at 7 bases. V was pared by 0 bases and J by 3 bases, with 0 bases of the junction left unmatched. Germline CDR1 SGHRS, CDR2 YFSETQ. This CDR3 comprises 14 residues.

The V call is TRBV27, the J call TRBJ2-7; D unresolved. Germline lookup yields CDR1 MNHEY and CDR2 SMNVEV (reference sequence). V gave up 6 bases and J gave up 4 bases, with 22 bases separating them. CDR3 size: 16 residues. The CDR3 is CASSLVRSAPLYEQYF. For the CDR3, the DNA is TGTGCCAGCAGCCTAGTTCGGTCCGCACCTCTATACGAGCAGTACTTC.

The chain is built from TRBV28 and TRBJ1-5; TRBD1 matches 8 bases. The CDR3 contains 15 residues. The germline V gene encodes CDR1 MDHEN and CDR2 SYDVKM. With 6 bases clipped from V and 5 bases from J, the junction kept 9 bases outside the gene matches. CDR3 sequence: CASRSGGAGDQPQHF. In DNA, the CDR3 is TGTGCCAGCAGGTCAGGGGGCGCGGGGGATCAGCCCCAGCATTTT. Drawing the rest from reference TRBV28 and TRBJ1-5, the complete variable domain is DVKVTQSSRYLVKRTGEKVFLECVQDMDHENMFWYRQDPGLGLRLIYFSYDVKMKEKGDIPEGYSVSREKKERFSLILESASTNQTSMYLCASRSGGAGDQPQHFGDGTRLSIL.

Here the CDR3 reads CASSQLTSGGSGQETQYF. The CDR3 DNA sequence: TGCGCCAGCAGCCAACTCACTAGCGGGGGTTCAGGACAAGAGACCCAGTACTTC. V and J are TRBV4-1 and TRBJ2-5; 11 nucleotides agree with TRBD2. The CDR3 is 18 amino acids. Germline V gene data show CDR1 as MGHRA and CDR2 as YSYEKL. V lost 2 bases and J lost 2; bases outside the gene matches: 10.

CDR3 bases: TGTGCCAGCAGACCCTCGTACAGGAGCTCCAACTATGGCTACACCTTC. The encoded protein is CASRPSYRSSNYGYTF. The V gene is TRBV3-1 (or the pseudogene TRBV3-2), the J gene TRBJ1-2; tentatively, D is TRBD1 (5 bases). Germline V CDR1 and CDR2: LGHDT, YNNKEL (reference sequence). The CDR3 totals 16 residues. The germline V and J ends were trimmed by 6 bases and 2 bases, with 19 bases remaining between them.

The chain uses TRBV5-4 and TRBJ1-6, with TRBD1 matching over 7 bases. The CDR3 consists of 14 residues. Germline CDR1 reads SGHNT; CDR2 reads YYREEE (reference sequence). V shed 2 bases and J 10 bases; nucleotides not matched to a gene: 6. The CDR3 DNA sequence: TGTGCCAGCAGCTTAGGGACAGAAGGATCACCCCTCCACTTT. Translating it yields CASSLGTEGSPLHF. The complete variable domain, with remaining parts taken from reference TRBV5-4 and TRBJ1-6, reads ETGVTQSPTHLIKTRGQQVTLRCSSQSGHNTVSWYQQALGQGPQFIFQYYREEENGRGNFPPRFSGLQFPNYSSELNVNALELDDSALYLCASSLGTEGSPLHFGNGTRLTVT.

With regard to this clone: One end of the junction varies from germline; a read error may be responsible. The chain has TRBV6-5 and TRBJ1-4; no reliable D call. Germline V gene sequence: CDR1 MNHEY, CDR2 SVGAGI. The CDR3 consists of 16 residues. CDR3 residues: CASSNSGSAGVEKLFF. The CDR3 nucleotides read TGTGCCAGCAGTAACTCCGGGTCCGCGGGTGTTGAAAAACTGTTTTTT.

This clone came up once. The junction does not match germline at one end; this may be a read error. This CDR3 is CASSLASGSTGELFF. Here the CDR3 DNA reads TGTGCTAGCAGCTTAGCGTCGGGGTCCACCGGGGAGCTGTTTTTT. The chain employs TRBV7-7 and TRBJ2-2; the D gene is possibly TRBD2 (5 bases). CDR3 size: 15 residues. Germline V CDR1 and CDR2: SSHAT, FNYEAQ (reference sequence).